One and the same sample provided the 2 T cell receptor beta chains below, sequenced in a study of blood T cell repertoires in COVID-19 (TCRdb year 2020). Library construction relied on the immunoSEQ multiplex PCR assay. Imported from immuneACCESS, the table was reduced by TCRdb to in-frame sequences with V and J called. These copies leave out some clones; in studies compared against another copy, an unresolved V gene accounts for under half, and the cause of the remainder is not known. The sample yields about 250,000 clones; about nine tenths were counted once. The ten biggest clones cover more than 1.5% of the sample. Sequenced material: PBMCs or T cells enriched from blood (not recorded which). The receptor source for this set is a man aged 35 to 55 who had recovered from COVID-19.

The chain has TRBV5-1 and TRBJ2-7, with 8 positions matching TRBD1. The CDR3 loop spans 16 amino acids. J lost 3 bases, V lost 0 bases, and 8 bases had no gene match. Per germline, CDR1 SGHRS and CDR2 YFSETQ. This chain's CDR3 is CASSLVVGTGIYEQYF. CDR3 nucleotides: TGCGCCAGCAGCTTGGTCGTTGGGACAGGCATCTACGAGCAGTACTTC.

The DNA for the CDR3 is TGCGCCAGCAGCTTGGCCACGGCGGGGGGCTGGGAGACCCAGTACTTC. This sequence encodes CASSLATAGGWETQYF. V and J are TRBV5-1 and TRBJ2-5; TRBD2 matches 8 bases. This CDR3 is built from 16 residues. Germline values: CDR1 SGHRS, CDR2 YFSETQ. After removal of 0 bases from V and 5 bases from J, the junction contained 9 bases not matched to a gene.